This TCR beta chain was recovered during a study of cytomegalovirus exposure and HLA in healthy donors. Trimming cost V 3 bases and J 3 bases; bases outside gene matches: 7. Germline V gene data show CDR1 as MNHNS and CDR2 as SASEGT. The CDR3 runs to 16 residues. With regard to this clone: What it binds is not known.

Healthy bone marrow donors supplied every sample. Whereas donors were nominally healthy upon sampling, unrecorded immune exposures were probable. The study ran its PCR with 60 Vbeta and 13 Jbeta primers. Profiling relied on immunoSEQ multiplex PCR, and the TCRdb table lists in-frame clones only, not all of them. This table holds 95,000 or so clones, approximately 77% found once. Findings and limits, study-wide: Further analysis was carried out later, and it showed several of the most significant clusters appearing linked to common viral pathogens.

This TCR derives from a woman between 35 and 50 years old in good health and CMV-seronegative. Sequenced input: PBMCs. J is TRBJ2-5 and V is TRBV6-1; 10 positions agree with TRBD1. The CDR3 coding sequence is TGTGCCAGCAGTGACGCCGACAGGGGGCTTGAAGAGACCCAGTACTTC. It is translated as CASSDADRGLEETQYF.